This T cell receptor (beta chain) was sequenced for a study of T cell changes during pregnancy in multiple sclerosis. This CDR3 region has 11 residues. V gave up 2 bases and J gave up 4 bases, with 4 bases separating them. Germline V gene data show CDR1 as SGHDT and CDR2 as YYEEEE. The method was immunoSEQ multiplex PCR; TCRdb's version includes in-frame clones alone and lacks a portion of them. The sample includes tens of thousands of clones, around 94% of them seen just once. Sequencing was performed on CD8+ T cells from peripheral blood mononuclear cells, taken in the third trimester of pregnancy. The TCR originated in a female donor with multiple sclerosis, enrolled in a pregnancy study. The gene calls are TRBV5-6 and TRBJ2-7; no reliable D call. CDR3 bases: TGTGCCAGCAGCTTCTTATACGAGCAGTACTTC. This codes for CASSFLYEQYF.